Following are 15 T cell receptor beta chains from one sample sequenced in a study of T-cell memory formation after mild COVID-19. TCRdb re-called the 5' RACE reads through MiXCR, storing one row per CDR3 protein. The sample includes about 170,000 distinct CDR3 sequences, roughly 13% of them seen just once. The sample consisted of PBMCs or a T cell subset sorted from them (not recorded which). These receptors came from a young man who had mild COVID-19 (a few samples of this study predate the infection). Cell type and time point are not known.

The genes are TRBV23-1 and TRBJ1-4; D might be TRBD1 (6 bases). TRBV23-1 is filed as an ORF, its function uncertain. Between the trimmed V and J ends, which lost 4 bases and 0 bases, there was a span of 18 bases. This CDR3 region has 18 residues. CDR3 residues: CASSPIQGEGATNEKLFF. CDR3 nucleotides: TGCGCCAGCAGTCCTATACAGGGAGAGGGTGCAACTAATGAAAAACTGTTTTTT.

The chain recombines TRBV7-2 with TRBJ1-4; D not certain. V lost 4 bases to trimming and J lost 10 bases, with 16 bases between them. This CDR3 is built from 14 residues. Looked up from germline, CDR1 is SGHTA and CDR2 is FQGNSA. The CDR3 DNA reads TGTGCCAGCAGCTATAAATCGGGCGCGGGAAAACTGTTTTTT. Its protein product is CASSYKSGAGKLFF.

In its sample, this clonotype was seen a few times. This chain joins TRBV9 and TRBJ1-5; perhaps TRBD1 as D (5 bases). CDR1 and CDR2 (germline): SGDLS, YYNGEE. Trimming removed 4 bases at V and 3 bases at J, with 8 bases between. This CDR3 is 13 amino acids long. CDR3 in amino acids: CASSFGHNQPQHF. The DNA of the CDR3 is TGTGCCAGCAGCTTTGGACACAATCAGCCCCAGCATTTT.

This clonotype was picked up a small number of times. This CDR3 is CASILERGTYEQYF. The CDR3 nucleotides are TGTGCCAGCATCCTGGAGAGGGGGACCTACGAGCAGTACTTC. V and J are TRBV6-1 and TRBJ2-7; D might be TRBD1 (6 bases). The germline gives CDR1 MNHNS, CDR2 SASEGT. The CDR3 has 14 amino acids. V was trimmed by 7 bases and J by 2 bases, leaving 15 bases between them.

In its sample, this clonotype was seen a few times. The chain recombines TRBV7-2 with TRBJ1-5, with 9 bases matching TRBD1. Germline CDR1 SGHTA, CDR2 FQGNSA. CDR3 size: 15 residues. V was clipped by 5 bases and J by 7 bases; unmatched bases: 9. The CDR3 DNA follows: TGTGCCAGCAGCCCGAGGGACAGGGCGGTCCAGCCCCAGCATTTT. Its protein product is CASSPRDRAVQPQHF.

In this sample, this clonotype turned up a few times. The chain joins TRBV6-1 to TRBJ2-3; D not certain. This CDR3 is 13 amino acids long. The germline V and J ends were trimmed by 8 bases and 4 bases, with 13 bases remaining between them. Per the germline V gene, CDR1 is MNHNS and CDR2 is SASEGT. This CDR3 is CASGVLGADTQYF. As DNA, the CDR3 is TGTGCCAGCGGGGTCCTCGGCGCAGATACGCAGTATTTT.

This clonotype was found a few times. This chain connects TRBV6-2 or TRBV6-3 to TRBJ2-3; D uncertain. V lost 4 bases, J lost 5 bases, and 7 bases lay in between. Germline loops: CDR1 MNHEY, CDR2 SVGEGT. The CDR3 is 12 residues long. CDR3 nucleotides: TGTGCCAGCAGTTCGACTTTAGATACGCAGTATTTT. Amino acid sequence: CASSSTLDTQYF.

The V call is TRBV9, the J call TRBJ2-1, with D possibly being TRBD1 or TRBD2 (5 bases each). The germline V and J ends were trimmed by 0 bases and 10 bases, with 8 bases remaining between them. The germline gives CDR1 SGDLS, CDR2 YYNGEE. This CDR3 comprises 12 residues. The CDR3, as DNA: TGTGCCAGCAGCGTAGACGGGGCCGAGCAGTTCTTC. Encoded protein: CASSVDGAEQFF.

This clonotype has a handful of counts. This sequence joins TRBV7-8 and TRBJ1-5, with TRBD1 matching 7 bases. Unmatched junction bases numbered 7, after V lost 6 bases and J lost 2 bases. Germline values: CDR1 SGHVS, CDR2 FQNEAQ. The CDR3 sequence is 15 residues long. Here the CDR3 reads CASSSDRVGNQPQHF. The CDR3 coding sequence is TGTGCCAGCAGTAGCGACAGGGTGGGCAATCAGCCCCAGCATTTT.

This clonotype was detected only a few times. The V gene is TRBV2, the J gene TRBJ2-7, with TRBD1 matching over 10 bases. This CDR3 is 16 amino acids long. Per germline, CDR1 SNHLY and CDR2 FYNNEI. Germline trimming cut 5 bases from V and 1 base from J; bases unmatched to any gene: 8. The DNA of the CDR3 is TGTGCCAGCAGTCAGATGGACAGGGGGATTTCCTACGAGCAGTACGTC. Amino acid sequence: CASSQMDRGISYEQYV.

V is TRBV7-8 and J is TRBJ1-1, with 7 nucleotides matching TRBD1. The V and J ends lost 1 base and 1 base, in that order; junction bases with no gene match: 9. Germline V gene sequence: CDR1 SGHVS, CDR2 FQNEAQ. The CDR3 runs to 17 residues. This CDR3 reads CASSLGRGAGGNTEAFF. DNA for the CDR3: TGTGCCAGCAGCTTAGGGAGAGGGGCAGGGGGGAACACTGAAGCTTTCTTT.

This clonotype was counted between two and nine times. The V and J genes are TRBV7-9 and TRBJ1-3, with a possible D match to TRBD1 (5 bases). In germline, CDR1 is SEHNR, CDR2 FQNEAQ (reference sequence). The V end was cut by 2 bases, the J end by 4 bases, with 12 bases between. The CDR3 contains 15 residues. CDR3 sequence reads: CASSLSRVSGNTIYF. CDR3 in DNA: TGTGCCAGCAGCTTATCCAGGGTCTCGGGAAACACCATATATTTT.

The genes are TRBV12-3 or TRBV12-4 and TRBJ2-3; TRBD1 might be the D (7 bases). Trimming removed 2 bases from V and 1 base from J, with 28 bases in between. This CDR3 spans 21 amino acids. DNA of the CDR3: TGTGCCAGCAGTTTAAGAAGGAGGGGGCTTACCCTCACCTCGCGCACAGATACGCAGTATTTT. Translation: CASSLRRRGLTLTSRTDTQYF.

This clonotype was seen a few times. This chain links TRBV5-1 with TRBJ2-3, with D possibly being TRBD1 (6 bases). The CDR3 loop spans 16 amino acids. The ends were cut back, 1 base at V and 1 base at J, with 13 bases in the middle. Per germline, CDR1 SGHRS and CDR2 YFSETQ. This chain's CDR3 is CASSLFTGLGTDTQYF. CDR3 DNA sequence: TGCGCCAGCAGCTTGTTCACAGGGTTGGGCACAGATACGCAGTATTTT.

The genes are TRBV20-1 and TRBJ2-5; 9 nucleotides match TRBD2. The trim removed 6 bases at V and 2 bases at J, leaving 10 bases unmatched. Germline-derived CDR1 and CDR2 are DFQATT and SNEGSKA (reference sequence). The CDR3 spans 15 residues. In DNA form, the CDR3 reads TGCAGTGCCGAGAACTTAGCGGGGGAGCAAGAGACCCAGTACTTC. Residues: CSAENLAGEQETQYF.